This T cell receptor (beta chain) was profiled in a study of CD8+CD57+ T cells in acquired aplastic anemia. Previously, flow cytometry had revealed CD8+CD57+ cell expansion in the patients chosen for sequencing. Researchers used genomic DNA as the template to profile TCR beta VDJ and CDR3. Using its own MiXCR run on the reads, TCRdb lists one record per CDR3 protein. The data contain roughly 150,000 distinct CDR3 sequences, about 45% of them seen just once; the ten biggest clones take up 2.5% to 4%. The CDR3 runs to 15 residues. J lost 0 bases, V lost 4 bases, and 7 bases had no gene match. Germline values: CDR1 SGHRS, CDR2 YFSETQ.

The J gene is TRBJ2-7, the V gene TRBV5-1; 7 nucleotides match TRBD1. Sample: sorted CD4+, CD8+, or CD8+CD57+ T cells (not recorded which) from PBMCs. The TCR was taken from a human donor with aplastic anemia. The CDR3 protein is CASSKSGTVSYEQYF. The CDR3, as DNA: TGCGCCAGCAGCAAGTCCGGGACAGTCTCCTACGAGCAGTACTTC.